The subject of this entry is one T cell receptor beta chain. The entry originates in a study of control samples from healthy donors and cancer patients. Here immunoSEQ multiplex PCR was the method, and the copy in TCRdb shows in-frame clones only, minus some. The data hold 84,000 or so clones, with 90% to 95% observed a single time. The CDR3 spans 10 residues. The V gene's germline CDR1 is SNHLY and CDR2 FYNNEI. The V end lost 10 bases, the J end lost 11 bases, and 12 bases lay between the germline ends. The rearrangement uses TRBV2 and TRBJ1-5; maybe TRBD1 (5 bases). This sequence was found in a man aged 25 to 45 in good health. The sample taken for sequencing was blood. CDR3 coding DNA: TGTGCCACCCGAGGGGAAACCCAGCATTTT. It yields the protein CATRGETQHF. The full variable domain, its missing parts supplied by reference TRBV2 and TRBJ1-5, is EPEVTQTPSHQVTQMGQEVILRCVPISNHLYFYWYRQILGQKVEFLVSFYNNEISEKSEIFDDQFSVERPDGSNFTLKIRSTKLEDSAMYFCATRGETQHFGDGTRLSIL.